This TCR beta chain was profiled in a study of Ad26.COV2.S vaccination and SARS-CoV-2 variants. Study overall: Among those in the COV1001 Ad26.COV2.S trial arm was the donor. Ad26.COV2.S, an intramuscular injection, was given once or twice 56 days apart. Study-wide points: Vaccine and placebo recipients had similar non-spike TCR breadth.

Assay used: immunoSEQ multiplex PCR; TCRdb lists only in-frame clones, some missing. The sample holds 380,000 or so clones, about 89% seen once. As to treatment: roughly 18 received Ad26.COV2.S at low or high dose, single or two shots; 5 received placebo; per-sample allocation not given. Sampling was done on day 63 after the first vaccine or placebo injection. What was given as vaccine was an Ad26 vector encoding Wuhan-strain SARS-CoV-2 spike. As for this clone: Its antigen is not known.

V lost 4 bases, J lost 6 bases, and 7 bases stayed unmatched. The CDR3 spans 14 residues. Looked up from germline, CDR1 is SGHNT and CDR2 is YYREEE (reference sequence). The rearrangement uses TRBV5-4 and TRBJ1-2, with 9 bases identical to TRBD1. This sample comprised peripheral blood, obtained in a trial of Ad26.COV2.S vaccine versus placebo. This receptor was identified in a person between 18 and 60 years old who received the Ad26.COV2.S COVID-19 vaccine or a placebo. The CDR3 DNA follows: TGTGCCAGCAGCGAAACAACAGGGGGCGATGGCTACACCTTC. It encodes CASSETTGGDGYTF. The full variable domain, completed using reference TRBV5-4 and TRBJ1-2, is ETGVTQSPTHLIKTRGQQVTLRCSSQSGHNTVSWYQQALGQGPQFIFQYYREEENGRGNFPPRFSGLQFPNYSSELNVNALELDDSALYLCASSETTGGDGYTFGSGTRLTVV.